This TCR beta chain stems from a study of identical twins. Findings and caveats of the study: Twins shared beta out-of-frame sequences in excess, but this excess was weaker.

From the 5' RACE reads, TCRdb called clonotypes with MiXCR, one entry per CDR3 protein. The sample has 450,000 or so distinct CDR3 sequences, 18% seen once; the top ten hold around 12%. Comment on this clonotype: Its antigen is currently unknown.

The receptor was isolated from a man aged 45-65 years in good health. Material for sequencing was naive T cells sorted from blood.

The CDR3 is CASSSRTESQETQYF. The CDR3 DNA reads TGTGCCAGCAGTTCTCGGACAGAATCGCAAGAGACCCAGTACTTC. The chain couples TRBV28 to TRBJ2-5, with a tentative D call TRBD1 (6 bases). The CDR3 has 15 residues. CDR1 and CDR2 (germline): MDHEN, SYDVKM. V lost 4 bases to trimming and J lost 2 bases, with 14 bases between them.